This T cell receptor (beta chain) was profiled in a study of blood T cell repertoires in COVID-19. Study-level background: COVID-19 samples, acute and convalescent, were from the United States, Italy and Spain. PBMCs, B-cell-depleted T cells, or T cells provided the cDNA or gDNA that made up the material.

The CDR3 totals 12 residues. Germline CDR1 reads SGHTA; CDR2 reads FQGTGA. The V gene lost 5 bases and the J gene lost 6 bases, with 8 bases spanning the gap. As handled by the study authors: The assay estimated nucleated cells by amplifying reference gene primers. Profiled with immunoSEQ multiplex PCR; TCRdb holds only in-frame clones, not every one. V, J and clone size derive from that table, while D and trimming were established from the DNA sequence. This table holds fewer than 180,000 clones, roughly 85% found once. The sequencing input was peripheral blood. The TCR sequence derives from a man between 70 and 80 years old with acute or convalescent COVID-19. J is TRBJ2-1 and V is TRBV7-3; D remains ambiguous. Here the CDR3 DNA reads TGTGCCAGCAGCCAACCTAGCAATGAGCAGTTCTTC. The encoded protein is CASSQPSNEQFF.